This TCR beta chain was sequenced in a study of identical twins (dated by TCRdb to 2016 to 2017). For the study in its entirety: To test whether fetal clonotypes persist, this study deep-sequenced TCR alpha and beta repertoires from monozygotic twins, from unrelated adults of various ages, and from cord blood. To rule out contamination, replicate twin experiments were performed at different times with different library preparation protocols.

This clonotype was observed many times. Its specific antigen is unknown. No base quality values were provided; no much bigger clone lies one nucleotide off. Every donor was a healthy Caucasian. Three pairs of female monozygotic twins, all aged roughly 18 to 30 years, made up the twin cohort. Peripheral blood mononuclear cells were the source from which RNA for the TCR libraries was isolated. What the study reported, not specific to this receptor: Abundant cord blood beta clonotypes carried fewer insertions; young adult naive repertoires showed a weaker similar trend, while memory repertoires showed none. Invariant T cells such as MAIT and iNKT could partly confound zero-insertion analyses, although diverse VJ usage argued against such confounding for most clonotypes. Conclusions relied on cross-sectional statistical analysis, since the same donors could not be followed over many years. Compared with coincidental sharing between unrelated individuals, out-of-frame TCR alpha sequences shared between twins showed an excess of sequences with low generation probability. Recombination models systematically underestimated out-of-frame TCR alpha sharing in monozygotic twins but agreed with sharing between unrelated individuals. Excess twin sharing in beta out-of-frame sequences was weaker because fewer shared sequences lowered the signal-to-noise ratio.

Receptors were amplified or captured by 5' RACE. The sequencer listed for this sample is Illumina HiSeq 2000. A universal primer binding site was introduced by template switching, and a unique molecular identifier was present in the final cDNA, enabling accurate counting of TCR cDNA molecules. Specific primers in the conserved constant-segment region were used to synthesize first-strand cDNA for the TCR alpha and beta chains. To control for contamination, every cDNA library carried two barcodes: a SMART-Mk sample barcode plus Illumina barcodes. Two successive PCR steps introduced TruSeq adapter sequences along with Illumina sample barcodes. Sequencing of the TCR alpha and beta cDNA libraries was done on the Illumina HiSeq platform using custom primers. As for how the authors treated the data: Unique molecular identifiers were extracted from raw reads with MiGEC, and CDR3 positions were determined with MiXCR. Recombination models were inferred per individual with the repgenHMM and IGoR tools using an EM algorithm. Shared clonotypes were analyzed with the tcR package in R, and sharing was normalized by the product of cloneset sizes. To study raw recombination without the effects of thymic and clonal selection, out-of-frame nonproductive sequences were analyzed. Using fastp trimming at Q25 and MiXCR clonotype assembly, TCRdb reanalyzed the public sequencing data and kept in-frame beta chains. Under each unique CDR3 protein, matching rows form one entry showing the most common genes and DNA. What appears here as the V and J calls and clone size reflects TCRdb's work, not the paper's. The sample has just under 650,000 distinct CDR3 sequences on record, less than 9% of them singletons. The ten largest clones add up to 1.6% of the sample.

The germline ends are 13 bases apart after V is trimmed by 3 bases and J by 5 bases. The CDR1 and CDR2 encoded by the germline V gene are SGHRS and YFSETQ. The CDR3 holds 14 amino acids from the cysteine to the phenylalanine. CDR3 DNA only is kept here, 42 bases in frame from base 1. These records were also assigned to another study, of yellow fever vaccine responses in identical twins. As that second paper reports: According to the authors, the vaccine-induced T cell response in identical twins seemed to be partly convergent and partly specific to each individual. In identical twins, the study followed T cell clones that responded to the vaccine with precision.

This sequence originates from a woman aged 18-30 years in good health. Sample: PBMCs. This sequence uses TRBV5-1 and TRBJ2-3, with no confidently assigned D gene. The CDR3 amino acid sequence is: CASSYLVFGDTQYF. Here is the DNA: TGCGCCAGCAGCTATCTTGTCTTTGGAGATACGCAGTATTTT. Here the CDR3 is joined to the reference TRBV5-1 and TRBJ2-3 genes, and the full variable domain is: KAGVTQTPRYLIKTRGQQVTLSCSPISGHRSVSWYQQTPGQGLQFLFEYFSETQRNKGNFPGRFSGRQFSNSRSEMNVSTLELGDSALYLCASSYLVFGDTQYFGPGTRLTVL.